This T cell receptor (beta chain) was recovered during a study of blood T cell repertoires in COVID-19. Across the whole study: The United States, Italy and Spain provided the acute and convalescent COVID-19 samples. T cells, B-cell-depleted T cells, or PBMCs provided the cDNA or gDNA that served as material.

Trimming took off 2 bases at V and 4 bases at J, with 6 bases between the two ends. Germline V gene sequence: CDR1 MNHEY, CDR2 SVGAGI. CDR3 length: 12 amino acids. In the study's own analysis: Nucleated cell counts were estimated from reference gene primer amplification. Clones were read by immunoSEQ multiplex PCR, and TCRdb kept only the in-frame ones, dropping some. V and J calls and clone size are as listed in that table; D and trimming were resolved from the DNA. The sample yields roughly 670,000 clones, 85% to 90% seen once. The receptor comes from a young woman with acute or convalescent COVID-19. The genes are TRBV6-5 and TRBJ2-7; D remains unclear. The sample consisted of peripheral blood. The DNA for the CDR3 is TGTGCCAGCAGTTACCCAAATTACGAGCAGTACTTC. Protein: CASSYPNYEQYF.